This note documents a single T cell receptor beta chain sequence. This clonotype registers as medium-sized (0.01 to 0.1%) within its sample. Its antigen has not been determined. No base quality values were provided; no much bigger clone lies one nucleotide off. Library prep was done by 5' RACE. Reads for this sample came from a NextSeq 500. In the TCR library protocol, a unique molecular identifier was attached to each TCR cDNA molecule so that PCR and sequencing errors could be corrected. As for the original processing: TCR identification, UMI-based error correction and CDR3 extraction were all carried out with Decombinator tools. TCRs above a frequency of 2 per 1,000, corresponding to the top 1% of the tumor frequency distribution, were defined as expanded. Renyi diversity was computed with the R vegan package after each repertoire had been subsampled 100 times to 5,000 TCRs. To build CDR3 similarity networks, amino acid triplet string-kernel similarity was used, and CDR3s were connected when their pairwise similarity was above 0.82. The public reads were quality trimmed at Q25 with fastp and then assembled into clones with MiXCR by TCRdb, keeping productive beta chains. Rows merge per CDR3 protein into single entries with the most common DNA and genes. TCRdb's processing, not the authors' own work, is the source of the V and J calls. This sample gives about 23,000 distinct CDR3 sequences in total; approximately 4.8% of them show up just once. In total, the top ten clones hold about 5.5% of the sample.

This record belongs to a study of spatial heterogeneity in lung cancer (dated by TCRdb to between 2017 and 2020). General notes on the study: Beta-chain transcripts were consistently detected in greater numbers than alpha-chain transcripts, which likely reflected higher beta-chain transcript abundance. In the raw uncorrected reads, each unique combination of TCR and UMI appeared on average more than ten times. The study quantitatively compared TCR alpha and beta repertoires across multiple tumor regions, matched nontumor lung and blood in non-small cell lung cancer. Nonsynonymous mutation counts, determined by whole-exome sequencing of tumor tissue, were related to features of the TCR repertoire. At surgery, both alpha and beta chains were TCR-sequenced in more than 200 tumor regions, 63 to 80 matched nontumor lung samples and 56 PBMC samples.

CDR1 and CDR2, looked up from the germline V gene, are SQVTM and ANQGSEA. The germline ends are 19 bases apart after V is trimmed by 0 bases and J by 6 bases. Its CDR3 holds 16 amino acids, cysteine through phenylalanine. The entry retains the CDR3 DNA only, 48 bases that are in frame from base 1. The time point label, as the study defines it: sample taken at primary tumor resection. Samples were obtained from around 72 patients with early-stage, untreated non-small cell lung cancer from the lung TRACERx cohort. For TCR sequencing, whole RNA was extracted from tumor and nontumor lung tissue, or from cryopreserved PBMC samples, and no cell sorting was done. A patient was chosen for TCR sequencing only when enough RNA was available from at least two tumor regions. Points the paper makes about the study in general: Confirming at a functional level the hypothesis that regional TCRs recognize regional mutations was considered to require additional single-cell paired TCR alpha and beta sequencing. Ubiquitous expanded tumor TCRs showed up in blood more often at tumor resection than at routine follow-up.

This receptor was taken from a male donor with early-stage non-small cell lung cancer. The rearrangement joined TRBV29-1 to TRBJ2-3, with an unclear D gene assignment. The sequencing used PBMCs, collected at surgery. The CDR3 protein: CSVEDWWISQGDTQYF. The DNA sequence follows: TGCAGCGTTGAAGATTGGTGGATTTCTCAAGGGGATACGCAGTATTTT.